This T cell receptor (beta chain) was captured in a study of blood T cell repertoires in COVID-19. Only a few counts were recorded for this clone. Germline lookup yields CDR1 SNHLY and CDR2 FYNNEI. This CDR3 spans 17 amino acids. V shed 2 bases and J 0 bases; nucleotides not matched to a gene: 5. Original methodology: Researchers report that nucleated cell counts were estimated from reference gene primer amplification. Data came from immunoSEQ multiplex PCR; TCRdb stores just in-frame clones and leaves some out. The D gene and trimming were derived from the DNA, and the V and J assignments and clone size from that table. Here the sample spans about 340,000 clones, over 70% being singletons.

This chain connects TRBV2 to TRBJ1-3, with 9 nucleotides matching TRBD1. This clonotype was obtained from a man aged 30-40 years with active or convalescent COVID-19. The specimen sequenced was peripheral blood. The chain's CDR3 is CASSELDRGNSGNTIYF. Written as DNA, the CDR3 is TGTGCCAGCAGTGAATTGGACAGGGGAAACTCTGGAAACACCATATATTTT.